The clone carrying this TCR beta chain has only a few counts. Its antigen is still unknown. The CDR3 goes on 3 residues after the read ends, and that part is filled in from the germline J gene. Germline V CDR1 and CDR2: KGHSH, LQKENI. The CDR3 consists of 14 residues. V was pared by 1 base and J by 6 bases, with 12 bases between. This sample is drawn from a study of T cell clonality in common variable immunodeficiency. Control and CVID samples contributed equal amounts of genomic DNA. Sequenced by immunoSEQ multiplex PCR; TCRdb stores in-frame clones only, minus some. Sampling found about 43,000 clones, none seen once. Study conclusions and caveats: CVID patient heterogeneity limited repertoire-clinical complication correlations. Fewer TCRbeta clones were shared among CVID subjects than controls. In common variable immunodeficiency, TCR beta chains reportedly carried fewer deletions and N-nucleotide insertions.

What was sequenced was peripheral blood mononuclear cells. The sequence was obtained from a person aged 18 to 75 in good health. This chain uses TRBV18 with TRBJ1-1, with D possibly TRBD1 on 6 matching bases. CDR3 DNA, as far as it was read: TGTGCCAGCTCACCACGGACCCAGGGGTCTGAA. Protein sequence: CASSPRTQGSE. The whole CDR3 region reads CASSPRTQGSEAFF. The complete variable domain, with remaining parts taken from reference TRBV18 and TRBJ1-1, reads NAGVMQNPRHLVRRRGQEARLRCSPMKGHSHVYWYRQLPEEGLKFMVYLQKENIIDESGMPKERFSAEFPKEGPSILRIQQVVRGDSAAYFCASSPRTQGSEAFFGQGTRLTVV.